This T cell receptor (beta chain) was found in a study of blood T cell repertoires in COVID-19. Data came from immunoSEQ multiplex PCR; TCRdb stores just in-frame clones and leaves some out. The profile shows about 300,000 clones, roughly nine tenths of them singletons. The sequence came from a woman in her forties or fifties who had been exposed to COVID-19. The source material was PBMCs or T cells enriched from blood (not recorded which).

The CDR3 reads CASSSRGQRGTETQYF. CDR3 bases: TGTGCCAGCAGCTCCCGTGGCCAGCGGGGTACAGAGACCCAGTACTTC. J is TRBJ2-5 and V is TRBV7-8, with 7 bases matching TRBD2. The ends lost 4 bases at V and 4 bases at J; junction bases unmatched: 12. The CDR3 totals 16 residues. Germline values: CDR1 SGHVS, CDR2 FQNEAQ.